The next 6 T cell receptor beta chains were all read from a single sample in a study of T cell repertoires in cytomegalovirus infection. TCRdb recomputed calls from the reads with MiXCR, one row per CDR3 protein. The table records about 160,000 distinct CDR3 sequences, less than 25% of them present only once. For these receptors, no antigen is known. Here the sequenced sample was CD8+ T cells from cultured PBMCs, taken from culture after CMV antigen stimulation. These TCRs come from a human donor in good health (CMV status not recorded). Some clones in this sample may be carry-over from other donors' samples.

This clonotype showed up just a few times. The chain is built from TRBV7-8 and TRBJ2-3, with 11 bases lining up with TRBD2. J lost 2 bases, V lost 5 bases, and 6 bases had no gene match. From germline, CDR1 is SGHVS and CDR2 FQNEAQ. The length of the CDR3 is 16 residues. The CDR3 loop is CASSPTSGINTDTQYF. The CDR3, as DNA: TGTGCCAGCAGCCCGACTAGCGGGATAAACACAGATACGCAGTATTTT.

This chain uses TRBV7-2 with TRBJ2-1; TRBD1 matches at 10 bases. The CDR3 loop spans 15 amino acids. The V gene's germline CDR1 is SGHTA and CDR2 FQGNSA. V was pared by 6 bases and J by 5 bases, with 7 bases of the junction left unmatched. The CDR3: CASSEDRGINNEQFF. For the CDR3, the DNA is TGTGCCAGCAGTGAGGACAGGGGGATTAACAATGAGCAGTTCTTC.

This clonotype was counted a few times. The V and J genes are TRBV7-2 and TRBJ2-7, with 8 positions matching TRBD1. Per germline, CDR1 SGHTA and CDR2 FQGNSA. The CDR3 covers 15 residues. V was clipped by 5 bases and J by 4 bases; unmatched bases: 10. The CDR3 spells CASSHPQGARYEQYF. The DNA for the CDR3 is TGTGCCAGCAGCCATCCTCAGGGGGCCCGATACGAGCAGTACTTC.

There are many counts of this clonotype. J is TRBJ2-7 and V is TRBV7-2; TRBD2 aligns across 11 bases. CDR1 and CDR2 from the germline V gene are SGHTA and FQGNSA. The CDR3 runs 17 residues. With 3 bases clipped from V and 0 bases from J, the junction kept 7 bases outside the gene matches. The DNA of the CDR3 is TGTGCCAGCAGCTTCTTAGATAGCGGGGGGGACTCCTACGAGCAGTACTTC. Protein: CASSFLDSGGDSYEQYF.

In this sample, this clonotype turned up a few times. This chain connects TRBV4-1 to TRBJ2-7, with 7 bases aligning to TRBD1. Per germline, CDR1 MGHRA and CDR2 YSYEKL. This CDR3 comprises 15 residues. Trimming cost V 0 bases and J 4 bases; bases outside gene matches: 6. The chain's CDR3 is CASSQEKGAGYEQYF. The CDR3 region has the DNA TGCGCCAGCAGCCAAGAGAAGGGGGCTGGTTACGAGCAGTACTTC.

This clonotype was picked up one time. V gene TRBV12-3 or TRBV12-4 combines with J gene TRBJ2-5; D ambiguous. Between the trimmed V and J ends, which lost 1 base and 5 bases, there was a span of 8 bases. The CDR3 totals 13 residues. The CDR3 bases are TGTGCCAGCAGTTTAGGGCCGGGCGAGACCCAGTACTTC. Encoded protein: CASSLGPGETQYF.